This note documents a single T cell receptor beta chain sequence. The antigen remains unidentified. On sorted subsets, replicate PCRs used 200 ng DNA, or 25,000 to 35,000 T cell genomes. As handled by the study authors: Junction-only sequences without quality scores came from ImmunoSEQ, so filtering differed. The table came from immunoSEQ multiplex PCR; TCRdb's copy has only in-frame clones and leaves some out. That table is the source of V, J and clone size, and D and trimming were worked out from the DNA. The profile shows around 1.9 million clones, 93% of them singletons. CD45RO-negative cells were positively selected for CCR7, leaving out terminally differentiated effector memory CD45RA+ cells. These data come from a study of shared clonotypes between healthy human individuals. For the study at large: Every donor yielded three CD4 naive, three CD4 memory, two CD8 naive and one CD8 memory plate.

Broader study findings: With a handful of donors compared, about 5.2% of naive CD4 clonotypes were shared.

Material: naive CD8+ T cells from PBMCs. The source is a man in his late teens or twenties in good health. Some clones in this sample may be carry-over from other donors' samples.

The CDR3 protein is CATRGRGPAPPEAFF. The CDR3 DNA is TGTGCCACCAGAGGAAGGGGCCCGGCCCCACCCGAAGCTTTCTTT. This chain links TRBV15 with TRBJ1-1; D is possibly TRBD1 (5 bases). Germline V gene sequence: CDR1 LNHNV, CDR2 YYDKDF (reference sequence). The CDR3 has 15 amino acids. V shed 6 bases and J shed 8 bases, with 22 bases lying between them.